The clone carrying this T cell receptor beta chain was seen just once. Its target is unknown. The germline V gene has CDR1 LNHDA and CDR2 SQIVND (reference sequence). V lost 6 bases to trimming and J lost 4 bases; unmatched junction nucleotides: 12. The CDR3 is made up of 18 amino acids. This entry belongs to a study of graft-versus-host responses after intestinal transplantation. Study at large: Tacrolimus plus steroids were given to all recipients for approximately three years, preceded by anti-thymocyte globulin induction. Study results and caveats: The study associated peak circulating GvH clone levels with early post-transplant HvG declines.

Libraries were prepared by immunoSEQ multiplex PCR; TCRdb keeps only in-frame clonotypes and omits some of them. The sample contains approximately 71,000 clones, 89% of which appear only once. The clonotype comes from a human donor who received an intestinal transplant. This rearrangement joins TRBV19 to TRBJ1-6, with 10 positions matching TRBD1. Sequencing used unstimulated CD8+ T cells sorted from spleen or lymph node cells, obtained before intestinal transplant. The CDR3 sequence: CASSPGTGEKDYNSPLHF. As DNA, the CDR3 is TGTGCCAGTAGCCCCGGGACAGGGGAAAAGGATTATAATTCACCCCTCCACTTT.